The clone carrying this T cell receptor (beta chain) came up many times. There were TCR beta CDR3 regions amplified from RNA transcripts. The study used the HTBI primer set for a first-round RT-PCR of the TCR CDR3. TCRdb re-analysed the multiplex PCR reads in MiXCR, keeping a single row per CDR3 protein. The sample has 800,000 or so distinct CDR3 sequences; 38% are singletons. The data originate from a study of T cells in Graves' hyperthyroidism and ophthalmopathy. V shed 8 bases and J shed 1 base, with 11 bases lying between them. Germline CDR1 reads LNHDA; CDR2 reads SQIVND (reference sequence). CDR3 size: 13 residues.

What was sequenced was blood. The chain links TRBV19 to TRBJ1-1; D may be TRBD1 (5 bases). This sequence originates from a man younger than 35 with Graves' hyperthyroidism. CDR3 nucleotide sequence: TGTGCCAGTGGGATAGGGGAGAACACTGAAGCTTTCTTT. It codes for CASGIGENTEAFF.